The rows below give T cell receptor beta chains drawn from one sample of a study of T-cell memory formation after mild COVID-19. TCRdb re-called the 5' RACE reads with MiXCR, one entry per CDR3 protein. Of under 300,000 distinct CDR3 sequences listed, approximately 9% are singletons. The sequenced sample consisted of PBMCs or a T cell subset sorted from them (not recorded which). The source of these receptors is a man between 18 and 35 years old who had mild COVID-19 (a few samples of this study predate the infection). Cell type and time point are not known. Both conserved end residues are part of each CDR3. The D gene is left open where the match is weak. The size of a clone is reported for some rows only, either as once, few or many, or as a class for expanded clones.

V: TRBV6-2/TRBV6-3; size: few; D: -; J: TRBJ2-7; CDR3: CASSFRRAGEQYF; DNA: TGTGCCAGCAGTTTCCGACGGGCCGGGGAGCAGTACTTC
V: TRBV30; size: -; D: -; J: TRBJ1-1; CDR3: CAWSRGGDTEAFF; DNA: TGTGCCTGGAGCAGGGGTGGGGACACTGAAGCTTTCTTT
V: TRBV7-6; size: -; D: -; J: TRBJ1-5; CDR3: CASSLAPGGGQPQHF; DNA: TGTGCCAGCAGCTTAGCACCGGGGGGAGGGCAGCCCCAGCATTTT
V: TRBV28; size: -; D: -; J: TRBJ1-5; CDR3: CASRQGRTDYSNQPQHF; DNA: TGTGCCAGCAGGCAGGGTCGAACAGATTATAGCAATCAGCCCCAGCATTTT
V: TRBV12-3/TRBV12-4; size: -; D: -; J: TRBJ2-5; CDR3: CASSPGRTPIGETQYF; DNA: TGTGCCAGCAGTCCCGGGCGCACACCTATAGGGGAGACCCAGTACTTC
V: TRBV5-4; size: few; D: -; J: TRBJ1-2; CDR3: CASTAQGPYTF; DNA: TGTGCCAGCACCGCACAGGGTCCCTACACCTTC
V: TRBV6-2/TRBV6-3; size: few; D: TRBD1; J: TRBJ1-4; CDR3: CASSRGQLNEKLFF; DNA: TGTGCCAGCAGCCGGGGACAGCTTAATGAAAAACTGTTTTTT
V: TRBV7-2; size: -; D: -; J: TRBJ1-1; CDR3: CASSGGAGREAFF; DNA: TGTGCCAGCAGCGGGGGTGCAGGGAGGGAAGCTTTCTTT
V: TRBV5-5; size: many; D: -; J: TRBJ2-7; CDR3: CASSDRDLPTYEQYF; DNA: TGTGCCAGCAGCGATCGGGACTTACCAACCTACGAGCAGTACTTC
V: TRBV7-9; size: few; D: -; J: TRBJ1-4; CDR3: CAGLRNEKLFF; DNA: TGTGCCGGCCTACGAAATGAAAAACTGTTTTTT
V: TRBV25-1; size: few; D: TRBD1; J: TRBJ2-1; CDR3: CASSEFGDRGPIEQFF; DNA: TGTGCCAGCAGTGAATTCGGGGACAGGGGGCCCATTGAGCAGTTCTTC
V: TRBV4-1; size: -; D: -; J: TRBJ2-3; CDR3: CASSQDRGHSTDTQYF; DNA: TGCGCCAGCAGCCAAGATCGGGGACACAGCACAGATACGCAGTATTTT
V: TRBV29-1; size: -; D: TRBD1; J: TRBJ1-1; CDR3: CSVHGTGEAFF; DNA: TGCAGCGTTCACGGGACAGGGGAAGCTTTCTTT
V: TRBV12-3/TRBV12-4; size: few; D: -; J: TRBJ2-2; CDR3: CASKLGGGTVNTGELFF; DNA: TGTGCCAGCAAACTGGGGGGTGGGACAGTTAACACCGGGGAGCTGTTTTTT
V: TRBV6-6; size: -; D: TRBD1; J: TRBJ2-5; CDR3: CASSRTGGQETQYF; DNA: TGTGCCAGCAGCAGAACAGGGGGCCAAGAGACCCAGTACTTC
V: TRBV5-6; size: -; D: -; J: TRBJ2-7; CDR3: CASSFQGTYEQYF; DNA: TGTGCCAGCAGCTTTCAGGGAACCTACGAGCAGTACTTC
V: TRBV6-6; size: -; D: TRBD1; J: TRBJ1-1; CDR3: CATYRGQRTEAFF; DNA: TGTGCTACGTACAGGGGGCAGAGGACTGAAGCTTTCTTT
V: TRBV2; size: -; D: -; J: TRBJ1-1; CDR3: CASQQKNTEAFF; DNA: TGTGCCAGCCAACAGAAGAACACTGAAGCTTTCTTT
V: TRBV5-1; size: -; D: -; J: TRBJ2-3; CDR3: CASTARRGIDTQYF; DNA: TGCGCCAGCACCGCGAGGCGGGGAATAGATACGCAGTATTTT
V: TRBV20-1; size: few; D: TRBD1; J: TRBJ1-2; CDR3: CSATTGSYGYTF; DNA: TGCAGTGCTACGACAGGGAGCTATGGCTACACCTTC
V: TRBV12-3/TRBV12-4; size: few; D: -; J: TRBJ2-3; CDR3: CASSLAEGGNLDTQYF; DNA: TGTGCCAGCAGTTTAGCAGAGGGGGGGAATCTGGATACGCAGTATTTT
V: TRBV29-1; size: -; D: -; J: TRBJ1-2; CDR3: CSVDRVGDNYGYTF; DNA: TGCAGCGTTGACAGGGTTGGGGACAACTATGGCTACACCTTC
V: TRBV7-3; size: -; D: TRBD2; J: TRBJ2-2; CDR3: CASSLGGVSTGELFF; DNA: TGTGCCAGCAGCTTAGGGGGGGTCAGCACCGGGGAGCTGTTTTTT
V: TRBV7-2; size: -; D: -; J: TRBJ2-6; CDR3: CASSLFGGANVLTF; DNA: TGTGCCAGCAGCTTATTCGGTGGGGCCAACGTCCTGACTTTC
V: TRBV12-3/TRBV12-4; size: many; D: TRBD1; J: TRBJ1-5; CDR3: CASSSRDPRTGTNQPQHF; DNA: TGTGCCAGCAGTTCTAGAGATCCCCGGACAGGGACGAATCAGCCCCAGCATTTT
V: TRBV3-1; size: few; D: -; J: TRBJ2-5; CDR3: CASSHDEGQETQYF; DNA: TGTGCCAGCAGTCACGACGAGGGCCAAGAGACCCAGTACTTC
V: TRBV27; size: few; D: -; J: TRBJ1-6; CDR3: CASSLLPPGRRNSPLHF; DNA: TGTGCCAGCAGTTTACTACCGCCCGGAAGAAGGAATTCACCCCTCCACTTT
V: TRBV25-1; size: -; D: -; J: TRBJ1-1; CDR3: CASGYYTEAFF; DNA: TGTGCCAGCGGATATTACACTGAAGCTTTCTTT
V: TRBV5-1; size: few; D: -; J: TRBJ2-2; CDR3: CASSFDPAAGELFF; DNA: TGCGCCAGCAGCTTCGACCCCGCGGCGGGGGAGCTGTTTTTT
V: TRBV7-9; size: few; D: -; J: TRBJ1-6; CDR3: CASSLGGGLPTNSPLHF; DNA: TGTGCCAGCAGCTTAGGAGGAGGACTCCCAACCAATTCACCCCTCCACTTT
V: TRBV2; size: few; D: TRBD2; J: TRBJ2-3; CDR3: CASGRSGVDTDTQYF; DNA: TGTGCCAGCGGGCGTAGCGGGGTCGACACAGATACGCAGTATTTT
V: TRBV20-1; size: few; D: -; J: TRBJ1-1; CDR3: CSASRTLGTEAFF; DNA: TGCAGTGCTAGTAGGACACTGGGGACTGAAGCTTTCTTT
V: TRBV12-3/TRBV12-4; size: -; D: -; J: TRBJ2-2; CDR3: CASSIGGTGELFF; DNA: TGTGCCAGCAGTATAGGTGGCACCGGGGAGCTGTTTTTT